This T cell receptor (beta chain) was sequenced for a study of OX40 agonist ivuxolimab in advanced cancers. Whole-study results and caveats: The authors did not determine the antigen specificity of the expanded peripheral T cells.

Remarks on this clone: Antigen: not known.

Blood sampling took place at baseline, cycle 4 day 1, and cycle 7 day 1. The assay was immunoSEQ multiplex PCR, and TCRdb's table has in-frame clones only and misses some. The sample carries nearly 110,000 clones, 90% recorded once. The source is an adult with an advanced solid tumor such as melanoma, head and neck, liver or kidney cancer. This material consisted of CD4+ or CD8+ T cells sorted from blood, taken in a trial of the OX40 agonist ivuxolimab.

The CDR3 nucleotides read TGTGCCATCAGTTCTACTAGCGGGGGGTACAATGAGCAGTTCTTC. As protein: CAISSTSGGYNEQFF. The V gene is TRBV10-3, the J gene TRBJ2-1; 12 bases agree with TRBD2. CDR1 ENHRY and CDR2 SYGVKD come from the germline V gene. V shed 5 bases and J 4 bases; nucleotides not matched to a gene: 3. This CDR3 has 15 amino acids.